This T cell receptor beta chain came from a study of blood T cell repertoires in COVID-19. CDR1 is MDHEN, CDR2 SYDVKM, per germline. The CDR3 consists of 17 residues. J lost 7 bases, V lost 2 bases, and 15 bases had no gene match. Clones were read by immunoSEQ multiplex PCR, and TCRdb kept only the in-frame ones, dropping some. The sample lists nearly 60,000 clones, 85% seen once, with under 5% in the top ten. The sample consisted of peripheral blood. The chain is built from TRBV28 and TRBJ2-7; 9 bases align to TRBD2. The clonotype originates from a man between 40 and 49 years old with active COVID-19. For the CDR3, the DNA is TGTGCCAGCAGTTTACAGTGGGAGGTAGCGGGAGTCGAAGAGCAGTACTTC. This translates into CASSLQWEVAGVEEQYF. The full variable domain, with the rest looked up from reference TRBV28 and TRBJ2-7, is DVKVTQSSRYLVKRTGEKVFLECVQDMDHENMFWYRQDPGLGLRLIYFSYDVKMKEKGDIPEGYSVSREKKERFSLILESASTNQTSMYLCASSLQWEVAGVEEQYFGPGTRLTVT.